Listed below are T cell receptor beta chains from one sample, sequenced in a study of shared clonotypes between healthy human individuals. Generated by immunoSEQ multiplex PCR, the TCRdb table keeps only in-frame clones and is missing some. The profile shows about 2.2 million clones, approximately 92% of them singletons. Sequencing was performed on naive CD8+ T cells from PBMCs. The receptors stem from a man between 18 and 35 years old in good health. Some clones in this sample may be carry-over from other donors' samples. The CDR3 runs from the conserved cysteine through the conserved F or W. The D gene is left open where the match is weak. Size values are once, few and many counts, or a class for expanded clones, and some rows have none.

J gene	V gene	D gene	clone size	CDR3 protein	CDR3 DNA
TRBJ1-5	TRBV28	-	-	CASSPGGQPQHF	TGTGCCAGCAGCCCCGGGGGGCAGCCCCAGCATTTT
TRBJ1-1	TRBV28	TRBD1	-	CASSLPTEGATEAFF	TGTGCCAGCAGTTTGCCGACGGAGGGGGCGACTGAAGCTTTCTTT
TRBJ2-7	TRBV4-2	-	-	CASSPDAGPSEQYF	TGTGCCAGCAGCCCCGATGCGGGACCTAGCGAGCAGTACTTC
TRBJ2-1	TRBV30	-	-	CAWSWTNSYNEQFF	TGTGCCTGGAGTTGGACGAATTCTTACAATGAGCAGTTCTTC
TRBJ2-7	TRBV21-1	-	-	CASRRESYEQYF	TGTGCCAGCAGGCGGGAGTCCTACGAGCAGTACTTC
TRBJ1-1	TRBV19	-	-	CASTYRGNTEAFF	TGTGCCAGTACCTATAGGGGTAACACTGAAGCTTTCTTT
TRBJ2-3	TRBV9	-	-	CASSVDGGYTDTQYF	TGTGCCAGCAGCGTAGATGGCGGTTACACAGATACGCAGTATTTT
TRBJ2-1	TRBV27	-	-	CASSPYDLILKDNEQFF	TGTGCCAGCAGTCCGTACGACTTAATCCTTAAAGACAATGAGCAGTTCTTC
TRBJ1-5	TRBV27	TRBD1	-	CASSPGTGVNQPQHF	TGTGCCAGCAGTCCCGGGACAGGTGTTAATCAGCCCCAGCATTTT
TRBJ1-5	TRBV27	-	-	CASSLRPISNQPQHF	TGTGCCAGCAGTTTGAGGCCCATTAGCAATCAGCCCCAGCATTTT
TRBJ1-4	TRBV15	-	-	CATSRDRFGAGEKLFF	TGTGCCACCAGCAGAGATCGGTTTGGGGCTGGTGAAAAACTGTTTTTT
TRBJ2-4	TRBV11-3	-	-	CASSPWRTKNIQYF	TGTGCCAGCAGCCCCTGGCGTACCAAAAACATTCAGTACTTC
TRBJ1-5	TRBV27	-	-	CASSLTLTGANQPQHF	TGTGCCAGCAGTTTAACCCTGACAGGTGCCAATCAGCCCCAGCATTTT
TRBJ2-1	TRBV10-1	-	once	CASSDRPNEQFF	TGCGCCAGCAGTGACAGGCCCAATGAGCAGTTCTTC
TRBJ2-1	TRBV6-1	-	-	CASSAGVPYNEQFF	TGTGCCAGCAGTGCGGGGGTGCCCTACAATGAGCAGTTCTTC
TRBJ1-3	TRBV15	-	-	CATSRALQGGWPSGNTIYF	TGTGCCACCAGCAGAGCCCTCCAGGGAGGGTGGCCTTCTGGAAACACCATATATTTT
TRBJ1-1	TRBV5-8	-	-	CASSSAWGRSTEAFF	TGTGCCAGCAGCTCCGCTTGGGGCAGGAGCACTGAAGCTTTCTTT
TRBJ1-5	TRBV21-1	-	-	CARVLWGDQPQHF	TGTGCCAGAGTACTCTGGGGGGATCAGCCCCAGCATTTT
TRBJ1-5	TRBV19	-	-	CASSILEGSSQPQHF	TGTGCCAGTAGTATATTAGAGGGGAGTTCTCAGCCCCAGCATTTT
TRBJ1-5	TRBV27	-	-	CASSTRRGSQPQHF	TGTGCCAGCAGTACACGACGCGGCAGTCAGCCCCAGCATTTT
TRBJ1-2	TRBV7-9	TRBD1	-	CASSPTGPNYGYTF	TGTGCCAGCAGCCCGACAGGGCCGAACTATGGCTACACCTTC
TRBJ1-3	TRBV4-1	-	-	CASSQDRVSGNTIYF	TGCGCCAGCAGCCAAGATAGAGTTTCGGGAAACACCATATATTTT
TRBJ1-1	TRBV28	-	-	CASSPDWNTEAFF	TGTGCCAGCAGCCCCGATTGGAACACTGAAGCTTTCTTT
TRBJ1-5	TRBV19	-	once	CASSIGGGSNQPQHF	TGTGCCAGTAGTATTGGAGGGGGTAGCAATCAGCCCCAGCATTTT
TRBJ2-7	TRBV2	TRBD2	-	CASSEKGLAGLSYEQYF	TGTGCCAGCAGTGAAAAGGGTCTAGCGGGTCTTTCCTACGAGCAGTACTTC
TRBJ2-7	TRBV6-1	-	once	CASSQGRGKEQYF	TGTGCCAGCAGTCAGGGCCGGGGGAAGGAGCAGTACTTC
TRBJ1-5	TRBV25-1	-	-	CASSEYGLNQPQHF	TGTGCCAGCAGTGAATATGGATTAAATCAGCCCCAGCATTTT
TRBJ1-2	TRBV9	-	-	CASSPSAGGLPYGYTF	TGTGCCAGCAGCCCGAGCGCGGGCGGCCTTCCCTATGGCTACACCTTC
TRBJ2-1	TRBV9	TRBD2	-	CASSVSGRRDEQFF	TGTGCCAGCAGCGTTAGCGGGAGAAGGGATGAGCAGTTCTTC
TRBJ1-2	TRBV28	-	-	CASSFSFGYTF	TGTGCCAGCAGTTTTTCTTTTGGCTACACCTTC
TRBJ2-2	TRBV27	-	-	CASRRDLNTGELFF	TGTGCCAGCAGAAGGGACTTGAACACCGGGGAGCTGTTTTTT
TRBJ2-7	TRBV6-1	-	-	CASSEIIVEEQYF	TGTGCCAGCAGTGAGATAATCGTAGAAGAGCAGTACTTC
TRBJ2-3	TRBV27	-	-	CASSFSRGADTQYF	TGTGCCAGCAGTTTCTCCAGGGGAGCAGATACGCAGTATTTT
TRBJ2-1	TRBV7-9	TRBD2	-	CASSLDAGAINEQFF	TGTGCCAGCAGCTTAGACGCGGGAGCGATCAATGAGCAGTTCTTC
TRBJ1-5	TRBV27	-	-	CASSWGAGNQPQHF	TGTGCCAGCAGTTGGGGGGCGGGCAATCAGCCCCAGCATTTT
TRBJ1-5	TRBV19	TRBD1	-	CASRRGLGSNQPQHF	TGTGCCAGTAGGAGGGGGCTAGGGAGCAATCAGCCCCAGCATTTT
TRBJ2-5	TRBV2	TRBD1	-	CASRGEADREETQYF	TGTGCCAGCAGAGGGGAGGCGGACAGGGAGGAGACCCAGTACTTC
TRBJ2-3	TRBV4-1	-	-	CASSHPGQGPADTQYF	TGCGCCAGCAGCCATCCCGGGCAGGGCCCGGCCGATACGCAGTATTTT
TRBJ2-1	TRBV7-6	TRBD2	-	CASSLGPGLGENEQFF	TGTGCCAGCAGCTTAGGACCGGGACTAGGGGAGAATGAGCAGTTCTTC
TRBJ2-7	TRBV23-1	TRBD1	-	CASSPRGQGFWEPGTQQYF	TGCGCCAGCAGTCCGCGTGGACAGGGGTTTTGGGAACCCGGAACGCAGCAGTACTTC
TRBJ1-2	TRBV7-9	-	once	CASSLSGEYEVYTF	TGTGCCAGCAGCTTATCCGGAGAATATGAGGTCTACACCTTC
TRBJ2-1	TRBV6-5	-	-	CASSGSGAYNEQFF	TGTGCCAGCAGTGGGTCGGGGGCCTACAATGAGCAGTTCTTC
TRBJ1-2	TRBV6-1	-	-	CASSESPYGYTF	TGTGCCAGCAGTGAGTCGCCCTATGGCTACACCTTC
TRBJ1-1	TRBV7-8	TRBD1	-	CASSLSIRAGGLNTEAFF	TGTGCCAGCAGCTTAAGTATCAGGGCAGGGGGGCTGAACACTGAAGCTTTCTTT
TRBJ2-7	TRBV7-9	TRBD1	-	CASRSSLTGDLYEQYF	TGTGCCAGCAGGTCATCCCTGACAGGGGATCTCTACGAGCAGTACTTC
TRBJ2-2	TRBV7-9	-	-	CASSLRQGRTPGLFF	TGTGCCAGCAGCTTGAGGCAGGGCCGAACACCGGGACTGTTTTTT
TRBJ2-3	TRBV7-9	-	-	CASSSRQTSTDTQYF	TGTGCCAGCAGCTCTAGACAGACTAGCACAGATACGCAGTATTTT
TRBJ1-4	TRBV5-4	-	-	CASSLGAKGVAEKLFF	TGTGCCAGCAGCTTGGGGGCAAAGGGGGTGGCGGAAAAACTGTTTTTT
TRBJ2-7	TRBV30	-	-	CAWSVGSHPYEQYF	TGTGCCTGGAGTGTCGGCTCACATCCCTACGAGCAGTACTTC
TRBJ2-5	TRBV7-9	TRBD1	once	CASSGGVRGQYETQYF	TGTGCCAGCAGCGGAGGGGTCAGGGGGCAATATGAGACCCAGTACTTC
TRBJ2-1	TRBV15	TRBD2	-	CATSRVREGLYNEQFF	TGTGCCACCAGCAGAGTACGGGAGGGCCTTTACAATGAGCAGTTCTTC
TRBJ2-3	TRBV11-2	TRBD2	-	CASSDDSGSEVLEDTQYF	TGTGCCAGCAGCGACGATAGCGGGAGTGAGGTTTTGGAGGATACGCAGTATTTT
TRBJ2-1	TRBV4-3	TRBD1	-	CASSQDLGDREYNEQFF	TGCGCCAGCAGCCAAGATCTGGGGGACAGAGAGTACAATGAGCAGTTCTTC
TRBJ1-5	TRBV27	-	-	CASKITGTANQPQHF	TGTGCCAGCAAAATAACCGGGACGGCAAATCAGCCCCAGCATTTT
TRBJ2-2	TRBV4-3	TRBD2	-	CASSPGTLAGEGTGELFF	TGCGCCAGCAGCCCCGGGACCCTAGCGGGAGAGGGTACCGGGGAGCTGTTTTTT
TRBJ2-1	TRBV4-1	-	-	CASSQVLSNEQFF	TGCGCCAGCAGCCAAGTACTATCGAATGAGCAGTTCTTC
TRBJ2-7	TRBV7-8	-	-	CASSLALRSAYEQYF	TGTGCCAGCAGCTTAGCTCTGAGGTCCGCCTACGAGCAGTACTTC
TRBJ2-2	TRBV21-1	-	-	CASSKLGGELFF	TGTGCCAGCAGCAAACTTGGCGGGGAGCTGTTTTTT
TRBJ1-2	TRBV5-8	-	-	CASSLGRISYGYTF	TGTGCCAGCAGCTTGGGACGGATTAGCTATGGCTACACCTTC